This T cell receptor (beta chain) is drawn from a study of cytomegalovirus exposure and HLA in healthy donors. Both 60 Vbeta primers and 13 Jbeta primers went into the PCR. TCRdb's copy holds only in-frame clones and misses some; the assay was immunoSEQ multiplex PCR. The ten top clones account for 5.5% to 7.5%, within a sample of fewer than 200,000 clones. The germline CDR1 and CDR2 sequences are MRHNA and SNTAGT. This CDR3 spans 14 amino acids. V gave up 0 bases and J gave up 7 bases, with 12 bases separating them. Sequenced: PBMCs. V is TRBV6-4 and J is TRBJ1-2; maybe TRBD1 (6 bases). The source is a man aged 30 to 45 in good health and CMV-seronegative. The CDR3 nucleotides are TGTGCCAGCAGTGACTCAGGGGGGGAGTCTGGCTACACCTTC. This codes for CASSDSGGESGYTF.